This T cell receptor (beta chain) was found in a study of CD8 T cells in ankylosing spondylitis. This clonotype was recorded at least ten times. Its antigen is not identified. Notes on the study in general: Reportedly, significant enrichment of disease-linked clones occurred in matched ankylosing spondylitis synovial fluid. Past studies reported some motif variants in reactive arthritis synovial fluid and blood. What appeared characteristic of ankylosing spondylitis blood was a TCR beta motif of several highly homologous variants. Clones linked to disease, bearing a CD8+ phenotype, were relatively rare in peripheral blood.

Germline V gene data show CDR1 as WSHSY and CDR2 as SAAADI. The ends were cut back, 1 base at V and 5 bases at J, with 4 bases in the middle. The length of the CDR3 is 12 residues. Making use of molecular barcodes, quantitative 5'-RACE generated TCR beta libraries. TCRdb processed the 5' RACE reads anew with MiXCR; each CDR3 protein has one entry. The data contain about 800,000 distinct CDR3 sequences, 12% of them singletons. The sequence was collected from a male donor with ankylosing spondylitis. Input material: blood, either unsorted or a sorted T cell fraction (not recorded which). The genes are TRBV10-2 and TRBJ2-3; the D is unclear. This chain's CDR3 is CASSEYGDTQYF. DNA for the CDR3: TGCGCCAGCAGTGAGTATGGAGATACGCAGTATTTT.